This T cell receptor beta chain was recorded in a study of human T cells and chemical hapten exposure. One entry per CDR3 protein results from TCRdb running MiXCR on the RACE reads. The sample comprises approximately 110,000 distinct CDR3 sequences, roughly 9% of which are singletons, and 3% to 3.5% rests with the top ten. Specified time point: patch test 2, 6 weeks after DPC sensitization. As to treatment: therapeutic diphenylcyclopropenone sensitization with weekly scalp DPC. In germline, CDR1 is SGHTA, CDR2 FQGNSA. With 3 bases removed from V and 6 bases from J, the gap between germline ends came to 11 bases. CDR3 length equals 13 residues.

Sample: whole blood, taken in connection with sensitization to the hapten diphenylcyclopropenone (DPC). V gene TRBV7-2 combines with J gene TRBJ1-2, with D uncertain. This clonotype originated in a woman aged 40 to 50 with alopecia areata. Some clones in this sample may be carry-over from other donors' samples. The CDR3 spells CASSLGPNDGYTF. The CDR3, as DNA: TGTGCCAGCAGCTTGGGCCCCAACGATGGCTACACCTTC. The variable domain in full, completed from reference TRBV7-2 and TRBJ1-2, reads GAGVSQSPSNKVTEKGKDVELRCDPISGHTALYWYRQSLGQGLEFLIYFQGNSAPDKSGLPSDRFSAERTGGSVSTLTIQRTQQEDSAVYLCASSLGPNDGYTFGSGTRLTVV.